This T cell receptor beta chain was sequenced during a study of shared clonotypes between healthy human individuals. This table comes from immunoSEQ multiplex PCR, and its TCRdb copy is limited to in-frame clones, with some not included. The profile shows about 2 million clones, roughly 95% of them singletons. It was CD45RO-negative cells, positively selected for CCR7, that made up naive CD8 cells, with terminally differentiated effector memory CD45RA+ cells excluded. Per germline, CDR1 LNHNV and CDR2 YYDKDF (reference sequence). Trimming removed 0 bases at V and 5 bases at J, with 20 bases between. The CDR3 runs 17 residues.

The receptor comes from a man aged 18 to 29 in good health. Sequencing input: naive CD8+ T cells sorted from blood. The chain links TRBV15 to TRBJ2-7; no clear D. As DNA, the CDR3 is TGTGCCACCAGCAGAGATTTGACGATGACGTCTATCGACGAGCAGTACTTC. Protein: CATSRDLTMTSIDEQYF.